This T cell receptor (beta chain) was observed in a study of CD8+ T cells in alopecia areata. Study-wide points: An increase in clonality over normal scalp was evident in lesional scalp, especially alopecia totalis/universalis.

Points on this clone: Its specificity is unknown.

The V gene's germline CDR1 is SQVTM and CDR2 ANQGSEA. V lost 4 bases and J 1 base, leaving 7 bases between the germline ends. The CDR3 is 12 residues long. RNA, once extracted, was reverse transcribed into cDNA for use as the sequencing template. Method: immunoSEQ multiplex PCR; TCRdb's copy keeps in-frame clones and lacks some. The data contain over 150,000 clones, more than 55% of them singletons. The clonotype was recovered from a human donor in good health. V gene TRBV29-1 combines with J gene TRBJ1-1; D possibly corresponds to TRBD1 (5 bases). The sequenced sample consisted of CD8+ T cells sorted from blood. As DNA, the CDR3 is TGCAGCGTTGGTGGACAGAACACTGAAGCTTTCTTT. It is translated as CSVGGQNTEAFF.